This T cell receptor (beta chain) emerged from a study of blood T cells in healthy people across ages (dated by TCRdb to the mid-2010s). Context from the whole study: In model experiments, template switching captured roughly one uniquely barcoded TCR beta cDNA molecule for every two T cells. The study measured age-related changes in TCR beta repertoire diversity using deep sequencing normalized with unique cDNA molecular identifiers. Four age groups were formed from the donors: young (average about 15 years), middle-aged (more than 35), aged (about 62) and long-lived (less than 85). To avoid experimental bias, donors of different ages were spread randomly across the sequencing lanes. Two additional independent replicas of 1 million unique cDNA reads from the same blood draw were analyzed for two donors (one aged 18 to 29 and one aged 80 or older). What the study reported, not specific to this receptor: Conclusive comparison of naive and antigen-experienced compartments was prevented by the profiling of bulk unsorted PBMCs. Estimates of total diversity from one million sequenced T cells were regarded as lower bounds and underestimates. Observed TCR beta diversity per million T cells fell roughly linearly with age, and a significant reduction was already apparent by age roughly 40. Compared with the aged group, the long-lived group had more naive CD4+ T cells, fewer expanded clones and increased TCR diversity, suggesting age selection. There was a strong correlation between observed TCR beta diversity and the percentage of naive T cells measured by flow cytometry. Donor CMV infection status was unknown, potentially confounding age-related changes in expanded clonotypes.

According to the germline V gene (reference sequence), CDR1 reads MNHEY and CDR2 reads SMNVEV. Inclusive of the bounding cysteine and phenylalanine, the CDR3 is 14 residues long. The read is trimmed to its CDR3 DNA, 42 bases read in frame from base 1. For this chain, trimming is 2 bases at the V end and 8 bases at the J end, and the number of junction bases without a gene match is 5. Remarks on this clonotype: What this receptor recognizes is not known. Per-base qualities were not stored, and no clone one base away is much larger.

The method was 5' RACE. Sequencing was carried out with an Illumina HiSeq 2500. A second roughly 7 to 11 cycle PCR used a sample-barcoded 5' primer and a J-beta primer mix. A template-switch 5' adaptor carrying 12 random nucleotides introduced a unique molecular identifier onto each TCR beta cDNA molecule. Each sample yielded at least 2.5 million CDR3-containing paired-end reads. The Mint cDNA synthesis kit, primed by a TRBC-specific oligonucleotide, was used to synthesize first-strand cDNA from all RNA. Following uracil-DNA glycosylase treatment, all cDNA underwent a first 18-cycle PCR with the universal primers M1SS and BC2_uni_R. The original pipeline was this. For normalization, 1 million high-quality reads were randomly selected from each sample, with every read carrying a distinct molecular identifier. Reads sharing molecular identifiers were discarded rather than binned into consensus sequences. MiTCR, run with a Q25 quality threshold and the strictest error-elimination algorithm, handled CDR3 identification, clonotype clustering and error correction. A nonparametric unseen species model with Euler transformation was used to estimate lower-bound total TCR beta diversity. The raw public reads went through TCRdb reprocessing: fastp at Q25, MiXCR clone calling, in-frame beta chains kept. Rows matching on CDR3 protein sequence are summarized as one entry with the most common DNA and genes. TCRdb's processing, not the authors', yielded these V and J calls. This sample comprises hundreds of thousands of distinct CDR3 sequences, under 45% of them detected only once. The ten largest clones take up approximately 19% of the sample.

The roughly 39 donors, aged about 6 to 100 years, were systemically healthy Caucasian individuals from Russia. Each donor gave approximately 9.4 milliliters of peripheral blood, drawn into EDTA-treated Vacutainer tubes. PBMCs were isolated by Ficoll-Paque density-gradient centrifugation, with at least 6 million obtained per sample. Trizol reagent was used to extract total RNA from PBMCs, with at least 5 micrograms per sample. For every donor, an aliquot of PBMCs went through flow cytometry to measure the percentages of naive CD45RAhigh/CD27high T cells. The rearranged chain carries TRBV27 and TRBJ2-1, with 8 bases aligning to TRBD1. The sequence was obtained from a man aged 60-69 years in good health. Sequenced sample: blood. The CDR3 corresponds to CASSLNRGLDEQFF. Here is the DNA: TGTGCCAGCAGTTTAAACAGGGGGTTAGATGAGCAGTTCTTC.